A single sample is the source of the 28 T cell receptor beta chains below, sequenced in a study of T cells in narcolepsy. TCRdb's table, derived via immunoSEQ multiplex PCR, lists solely in-frame clones and lacks some. The sample includes about 27,000 clones, almost 85% of them seen just once. The sequencing sample was made of CD45RA- memory CD4+ T cells from PBMCs. Receptors originate from a human donor with narcolepsy.

This clone was detected only once. This chain joins TRBV4-2 and TRBJ2-1; no definite D call. The CDR3 is 12 residues long. V was trimmed by 1 base and J by 8 bases, leaving 6 bases between them. Germline V gene sequence: CDR1 LGHNA, CDR2 YNFKEQ. The chain's CDR3 is CASSQVSHEQFF. The CDR3 DNA follows: TGTGCCAGCAGCCAAGTTAGTCATGAGCAGTTCTTC.

For this clone: Other DNA sequences in this specimen translate into the identical CDR3. This sequence joins TRBV4-3 and TRBJ1-5, with D unresolved. The CDR3 sequence is 14 residues long. Per germline, CDR1 LGHNA and CDR2 YSLEER. The V gene lost 1 base and the J gene lost 0 bases, with 4 bases spanning the gap. The CDR3 spells CASSQANSNQPQHF. DNA of the CDR3: TGCGCCAGCAGCCAAGCTAATAGCAATCAGCCCCAGCATTTT.

The chain carries TRBV4-2 and TRBJ1-1; D gene uncertain. This CDR3 region has 14 residues. Trimming removed 1 base at V and 3 bases at J, with 9 bases between. Germline values: CDR1 LGHNA, CDR2 YNFKEQ. CDR3 coding DNA: TGTGCCAGCAGCCAAGGACCAACCTACACTGAAGCTTTCTTT. It yields the protein CASSQGPTYTEAFF.

CDR3 in DNA: TGCAGCGTTGAATTAGGAGGGGCCTACGAGCAGTACTTC. Its protein is CSVELGGAYEQYF. The gene calls are TRBV29-1 and TRBJ2-7; tentative D call: TRBD2 (6 bases). The germline V gene encodes CDR1 SQVTM and CDR2 ANQGSEA. The CDR3 loop spans 13 amino acids. Trimming took off 2 bases at V and 2 bases at J, with 10 bases between the two ends.

The rearrangement links TRBV5-1 to TRBJ1-2; the D gene is possibly TRBD1 (5 bases). Trimming shortened V by 5 bases and J by 6 bases, and 11 bases separated the two germline ends. The CDR3 has 12 amino acids. Germline CDR1 SGHRS, CDR2 YFSETQ. The CDR3 protein is CASSEAGNGYTF. The CDR3 DNA is TGCGCCAGCAGTGAGGCAGGGAATGGCTACACCTTC.

The chain carries TRBV7-8 and TRBJ1-5, with a possible D match to TRBD1 (6 bases). The CDR3 sequence is 15 residues long. Germline values: CDR1 SGHVS, CDR2 FQNEAQ. Trimming removed 5 bases from V and 5 bases from J, with 16 bases in between. This CDR3 is CASSTLTGPHQPQHF. Written as DNA, the CDR3 is TGTGCCAGCAGCACCCTAACAGGGCCCCATCAGCCCCAGCATTTT. Full variable domain (rest looked up from reference TRBV7-8 and TRBJ1-5): GAGVSQSPRYKVAKRGQDVALRCDPISGHVSLFWYQQALGQGPEFLTYFQNEAQLDKSGLPSDRFFAERPEGSVSTLKIQRTQQEDSAVYLCASSTLTGPHQPQHFGDGTRLSIL.

The rearrangement links TRBV29-1 to TRBJ1-1; D is unclear. Germline V gives CDR1 SQVTM, CDR2 ANQGSEA. Trimming took 7 bases from V and 5 from J, leaving 26 bases between them. The CDR3 contains 16 residues. The CDR3 region has the DNA TGCAGCGCCTGTACCCAACCGCCCCGCAGTGGGACTGAAGCTTTCTTT. This encodes CSACTQPPRSGTEAFF.

V usage is TRBV5-5 and J usage is TRBJ2-7; 7 nucleotides line up with TRBD2. J was trimmed by 2 bases and V by 0 bases; bases with no gene match: 5. The CDR3 has 15 residues. The germline V gene encodes CDR1 SGHKS and CDR2 YYEKEE (reference sequence). The CDR3 nucleotides read TGTGCCAGCAGCTTGGGGCTAGCGGTGACCTACGAGCAGTACTTC. Its protein is CASSLGLAVTYEQYF.

This clone was found once. This sequence joins TRBV2 and TRBJ2-2, with 9 bases matching TRBD2. The V and J ends lost 4 bases and 7 bases, in that order; junction bases with no gene match: 7. There are 15 residues in the CDR3. Germline lookup yields CDR1 SNHLY and CDR2 FYNNEI. The CDR3 protein is CASSGIAGVIGELFF. The DNA for the CDR3 is TGTGCCAGCAGTGGAATAGCGGGAGTGATCGGGGAGCTGTTTTTT.

Regarding this clone: A read error may produce the germline difference seen at one junction end. Other DNA variants within this sample encode the same CDR3. The chain is built from TRBV11-2 and TRBJ1-1; a weak D match, TRBD1 (5 bases). The germline CDR1 and CDR2 sequences are SGHAT and FQNNGV. The CDR3 extends over 15 amino acids. The DNA for the CDR3 is TGTGCCAGCAGCCGAGGGCTGGGGCTGACGACTGAAGCCTTCTTT. Translating it yields CASSRGLGLTTEAFF.

The sample holds one count of this clone. The J gene is TRBJ2-3, the V gene TRBV11-3; perhaps TRBD2 as D (6 bases). CDR3 length: 14 amino acids. Germline V CDR1 and CDR2: SGHNT, YENEEA. Trimming took 0 bases from V and 3 from J, leaving 7 bases between them. The DNA of the CDR3 is TGTGCCAGCAGCTTAGATCGGGGGACAGATACGCAGTATTTT. The encoded protein is CASSLDRGTDTQYF.

This sequence joins TRBV5-1 and TRBJ2-1; possible D gene TRBD2, 6 bases. Germline CDR1 is SGHRS and CDR2 is YFSETQ. The V gene lost 1 base and the J gene lost 4 bases, with 15 bases spanning the gap. This CDR3 region has 16 residues. DNA of the CDR3: TGCGCCAGCAGCTTGTGGGGGGAGCTCCTTTACAATGAGCAGTTCTTC. Translating gives CASSLWGELLYNEQFF.

This chain uses TRBV2 with TRBJ2-5; unclear D gene. The ends were cut back, 7 bases at V and 2 bases at J, with 5 bases in the middle. This CDR3 is built from 11 residues. From germline, CDR1 is SNHLY and CDR2 FYNNEI. CDR3 DNA: TGTGCCAGCATGCTTCAAGAGACCCAGTACTTC. This gives the protein CASMLQETQYF.

Written as DNA, the CDR3 is TGTGCCAGCAGTTTAATGGTCTACCTCAATCAGCCCCAGCATTTT. It translates to CASSLMVYLNQPQHF. The rearrangement links TRBV28 to TRBJ1-5; D is unclear. Germline loops: CDR1 MDHEN, CDR2 SYDVKM. Trimming took 2 bases from V and 3 from J, leaving 11 bases between them. This CDR3 is 15 amino acids long.

The chain couples TRBV5-8 to TRBJ1-2; the D is unclear. This CDR3 contains 12 residues. The V and J ends lost 4 bases and 8 bases respectively, with 12 bases between them. CDR1 and CDR2 from the germline V gene are SGHTS and YDEGEE. This chain's CDR3 is CASSDEKAGYTF. In DNA form, the CDR3 reads TGTGCCAGCAGCGACGAAAAGGCGGGCTACACCTTC.

CDR3 sequence: CASSSGGGEQYF. The DNA of the CDR3 is TGTGCCAGCAGCTCAGGGGGGGGCGAGCAGTACTTC. This chain links TRBV7-2 with TRBJ2-7, with D perhaps assigned TRBD1 or TRBD2 (7 bases each). V lost 4 bases, J lost 6 bases, and 10 bases lay in between. This CDR3 has 12 amino acids. Germline CDR1 reads SGHTA; CDR2 reads FQGNSA.

The V gene is TRBV2, the J gene TRBJ2-7; D might be TRBD2 (6 bases). This CDR3 comprises 15 residues. V was trimmed by 8 bases and J by 6 bases, leaving 23 bases between them. Germline values: CDR1 SNHLY, CDR2 FYNNEI. The CDR3 protein is CASSKPMDYESEQYF. The DNA of the CDR3 is TGTGCCAGCTCGAAACCGATGGACTACGAGAGCGAGCAGTACTTC.

The chain couples TRBV25-1 to TRBJ2-3; 11 bases align to TRBD1. Losses at the gene ends were 5 bases for V and 2 bases for J; bases not matched to a gene: 6. This CDR3 has 16 residues. Looked up from germline, CDR1 is MGHDK and CDR2 is SYGVNS. The CDR3 nucleotides read TGTGCCAGCAGTAAGGACAGGGGGCGAAACACAGATACGCAGTATTTT. It specifies CASSKDRGRNTDTQYF. Supplemented by reference TRBV25-1 and TRBJ2-3, the full variable domain reads EADIYQTPRYLVIGTGKKITLECSQTMGHDKMYWYQQDPGMELHLIHYSYGVNSTEKGDLSSESTVSRIRTEHFPLTLESARPSHTSQYLCASSKDRGRNTDTQYFGPGTRLTVL.

The chain has TRBV10-2 and TRBJ2-2; D gene unclear. V dropped 7 bases and J dropped 7 bases, with 10 bases sitting between them. Germline V lookup: CDR1 WSHSY, CDR2 SAAADI. The CDR3 length is 12 residues. The DNA for the CDR3 is TGCGCCAGCATTAATACGGGCGGGGAGCTGTTTTTT. Protein sequence: CASINTGGELFF.

This clone was detected only a few times. This chain uses TRBV7-9 with TRBJ2-7; D may be TRBD2 (6 bases). CDR1 is SEHNR and CDR2 is FQNEAQ in the germline V gene (reference sequence). V was trimmed by 6 bases and J by 5 bases, leaving 8 bases between them. This CDR3 comprises 11 residues. CDR3 amino acids: CASRGGNEQYF. The CDR3 region has the DNA TGTGCCAGCAGGGGGGGAAACGAGCAGTACTTC.

The rearrangement uses TRBV27 and TRBJ1-2; D not certain. This CDR3 has 14 residues. The germline V and J ends were trimmed by 4 bases and 4 bases, with 13 bases remaining between them. The germline CDR1 and CDR2 sequences are MNHEY and SMNVEV (reference sequence). Written as DNA, the CDR3 is TGTGCCAGCAGTTCCCAAGGGAGGAGCTATGGCTACACCTTC. This codes for CASSSQGRSYGYTF.

The DNA for the CDR3 is TGTGCCAGCAGCTTAATCAGGGACTCTGAGCAGTTCTTC. The encoded protein is CASSLIRDSEQFF. This chain links TRBV7-8 with TRBJ2-1; D possibly corresponds to TRBD2 (6 bases). This CDR3 has 13 residues. CDR1 is SGHVS and CDR2 is FQNEAQ in the germline V gene. V was clipped by 2 bases and J by 9 bases, with 11 bases between them.

J is TRBJ2-5 and V is TRBV5-4, with 7 bases that match TRBD2. Germline values: CDR1 SGHNT, CDR2 YYREEE (reference sequence). The CDR3 has 16 residues. Losses at the gene ends were 4 bases for V and 2 bases for J; bases not matched to a gene: 11. The CDR3 spells CASSRVSGMGQETQYF. CDR3 nucleotides: TGTGCCAGCAGCCGTGTGAGCGGGATGGGGCAAGAGACCCAGTACTTC.

The V gene is TRBV5-4, the J gene TRBJ2-5; 13 bases are shared with TRBD2. J lost 4 bases, V lost 2 bases, and 5 bases had no gene match. The CDR3 consists of 16 residues. Germline lookup yields CDR1 SGHNT and CDR2 YYREEE (reference sequence). CDR3 region: CASSFRRLAGGETQYF. The CDR3 region has the DNA TGTGCCAGCAGCTTTCGGCGACTAGCGGGAGGAGAGACCCAGTACTTC.

The chain is built from TRBV7-9 and TRBJ2-3; 12 bases agree with TRBD2. Germline lookup yields CDR1 SEHNR and CDR2 FQNEAQ (reference sequence). The length of the CDR3 is 17 residues. V lost 0 bases and J lost 1; bases outside the gene matches: 2. CDR3 loop: CASSLALAGGRTDTQYF. The DNA for the CDR3 is TGTGCCAGCAGCTTAGCTCTAGCGGGAGGGCGCACAGATACGCAGTATTTT.

For the CDR3, the DNA is TGTGCCAGCAGTGAAGTATGGACCAGGAAGATTCATCAGCCCCAGCATTTT. Encoded protein: CASSEVWTRKIHQPQHF. The J gene is TRBJ1-5, the V gene TRBV6-1; the D is unclear. Germline assignment: CDR1 MNHNS and CDR2 SASEGT. Trimming pared 1 base from V and 5 bases from J, leaving 18 bases between. The CDR3 is made up of 17 amino acids.

The chain recombines TRBV29-1 with TRBJ1-4; D ambiguous. Germline assignment: CDR1 SQVTM and CDR2 ANQGSEA. The ends were cut back, 5 bases at V and 8 bases at J, with 12 bases in the middle. The CDR3 consists of 12 residues. DNA for the CDR3: TGCAGCGTTTCCTACGGCGGAGAAAAACTGTTTTTT. Translated: CSVSYGGEKLFF.

The count of this clone is one. This chain connects TRBV6-5 to TRBJ2-7; no clear D. Germline loops: CDR1 MNHEY, CDR2 SVGAGI. V dropped 6 bases and J dropped 0 bases, with 12 bases sitting between them. CDR3 size: 14 residues. CDR3 region: CASRVTSTSYEQYF. The CDR3, as DNA: TGTGCCAGCAGGGTTACTTCAACCTCCTACGAGCAGTACTTC.